This record concerns one TCR beta chain sequence. Its antigen is not known. This sample was included in a study of T cell clones after liver transplantation. Study context: Three of the eight recipients were HCV-positive; the rest had non-autoimmune, non-viral transplant indications.

Findings and caveats of the study: In two subjects, few donor cells limited the measurable donor-reactive repertoire.

Clones were read by immunoSEQ multiplex PCR, and TCRdb kept only the in-frame ones, dropping some. The sample includes 7,000 or so clones, 70% seen only once; the top ten take about a quarter. Germline V gives CDR1 MNHNS, CDR2 SASEGT. The CDR3 spans 14 residues. Losses at the gene ends were 0 bases for V and 6 bases for J; bases not matched to a gene: 4. The sequence came from a human donor who received a liver transplant. This material consisted of CD8+ T cells from blood, taken before liver transplant. The rearrangement uses TRBV6-1 and TRBJ1-1; 7 bases map to TRBD1. The CDR3 loop reads CASSEAEGASEAFF. The DNA for the CDR3 is TGTGCCAGCAGTGAAGCGGAGGGGGCGTCTGAAGCTTTCTTT.